This TCR beta chain was profiled in a study of blood T cell repertoires in COVID-19. Whole-study context: For recovered donors of Cohort 3, there were two negative PCRs, clearance, or symptom resolution.

At least ten counts were recorded for this clone. This CDR3 contains 16 residues. Trimming at V came to 3 bases and at J to 7 bases, leaving 10 bases not matched to a gene. The germline CDR1 and CDR2 sequences are MNHNS and SASEGT. The assay was immunoSEQ multiplex PCR, and TCRdb's table has in-frame clones only and misses some. The sample holds a few hundred thousand clones, about 90% seen once. This receptor was taken from a man between 40 and 49 years old in a cohort exposed to, infected with or recovered from COVID-19 (not recorded which). V gene TRBV6-1 combines with J gene TRBJ2-1, with 9 positions matching TRBD2. Material: PBMCs or T cells enriched from blood (not recorded which). In nucleotides, the CDR3 is TGTGCCAGCAGTGACCCCGTTAGCGGGAGTTGGAATGAGCAGTTCTTC. Encoded protein: CASSDPVSGSWNEQFF.